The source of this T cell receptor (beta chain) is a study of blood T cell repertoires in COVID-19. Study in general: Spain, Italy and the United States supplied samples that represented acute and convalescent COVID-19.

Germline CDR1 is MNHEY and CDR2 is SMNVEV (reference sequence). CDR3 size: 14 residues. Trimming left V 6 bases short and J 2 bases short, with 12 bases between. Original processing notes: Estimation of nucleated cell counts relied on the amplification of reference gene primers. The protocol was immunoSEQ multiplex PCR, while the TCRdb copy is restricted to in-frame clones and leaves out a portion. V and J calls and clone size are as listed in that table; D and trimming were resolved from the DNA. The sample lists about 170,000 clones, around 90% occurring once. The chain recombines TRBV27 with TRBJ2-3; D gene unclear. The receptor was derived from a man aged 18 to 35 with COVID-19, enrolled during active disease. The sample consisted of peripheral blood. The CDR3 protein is CASRPLQVTDTQYF. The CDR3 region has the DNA TGTGCCAGCAGGCCACTGCAGGTCACAGATACGCAGTATTTT.